The 4 T cell receptor beta chains below come from one sample, sequenced in a study of T-cell reconstitution after alpha-beta-depleted transplantation in children. The library targeted TCRbeta and was prepared with unique molecular identifiers. TCRdb redid the calling of the PCR reads with MiXCR, one entry per CDR3 protein. The repertoire holds 350,000 to 400,000 distinct CDR3 sequences, with about 14% as singletons. This specimen was PBMCs, taken from the stem cell graft. Receptors were obtained from a human donor who donated a stem cell graft to a child with Fanconi anemia.

A few counts support this clonotype. The V gene is TRBV10-3, the J gene TRBJ2-7; 9 bases align to TRBD1. The germline V gene has CDR1 ENHRY and CDR2 SYGVKD. This CDR3 comprises 15 residues. The V and J ends lost 3 bases and 6 bases, in that order; junction bases with no gene match: 9. CDR3 residues: CAISDLGQGRTEQYF. CDR3 coding DNA: TGTGCCATCAGTGACCTCGGACAGGGGAGGACCGAGCAGTACTTC.

This clonotype was observed a handful of times. V and J are TRBV28 and TRBJ1-1; D might be TRBD1 (6 bases). The germline CDR1 and CDR2 sequences are MDHEN and SYDVKM. This CDR3 contains 16 residues. V was shortened by 5 bases and J by 1 base, with 17 bases between the two germline ends. CDR3 region: CASSVQGGRPNTEAFF. Written as DNA, the CDR3 is TGTGCCAGCAGTGTACAGGGAGGGAGGCCGAACACTGAAGCTTTCTTT.

This clonotype was counted a few times. The V gene is TRBV3-1, the J gene TRBJ1-2; 7 bases agree with TRBD1. Per the germline V gene, CDR1 is LGHDT and CDR2 is YNNKEL (reference sequence). The CDR3 length is 16 residues. The J segment lost 4 bases and the V segment lost 1 base, leaving 9 bases of the junction unmatched. CDR3 sequence: CASSQGSAGGGYGYTF. In DNA form, the CDR3 reads TGTGCCAGCAGCCAAGGTAGCGCAGGGGGAGGCTATGGCTACACCTTC.

This clonotype occurred a few times. J is TRBJ1-1 and V is TRBV5-5, with no clear D. V dropped 2 bases and J dropped 1 base, with 6 bases sitting between them. The CDR3 sequence is 13 residues long. Germline lookup yields CDR1 SGHKS and CDR2 YYEKEE (reference sequence). CDR3 residues: CASSFIANTEAFF. CDR3 nucleotide sequence: TGTGCCAGCAGCTTCATCGCGAACACTGAAGCTTTCTTT.